This entry lists 24 T cell receptor beta chains sequenced from one sample in a study of beta chain features in type 1 diabetes. Expressed TCRB transcripts were sequenced after all isolated RNA was converted to cDNA. Repertoires were generated with immunoSEQ multiplex PCR, while TCRdb's copy carries only in-frame clones and drops some. This sample carries roughly 400,000 clones, approximately 16% of them seen once, and the ten largest clones take roughly 0.019%. What was sequenced was naive CD4+ T cells from blood. All receptors come from a woman aged 18-30 years in good health.

This clone was seen only a few times. The gene calls are TRBV28 and TRBJ1-1; D possibly corresponds to TRBD1 (5 bases). CDR3 length: 12 residues. Germline CDR1 MDHEN, CDR2 SYDVKM. The V gene lost 6 bases and the J gene lost 4 bases, with 9 bases spanning the gap. The CDR3 reads CASRSGFTEAFF. The CDR3 DNA is TGTGCCAGCAGATCAGGGTTCACTGAAGCTTTCTTT. Variable domain in full (rest from reference TRBV28 and TRBJ1-1): DVKVTQSSRYLVKRTGEKVFLECVQDMDHENMFWYRQDPGLGLRLIYFSYDVKMKEKGDIPEGYSVSREKKERFSLILESASTNQTSMYLCASRSGFTEAFFGQGTRLTVV.

The chain recombines TRBV14 with TRBJ2-1; 12 nucleotides align to TRBD2. Germline loops: CDR1 SGHDN, CDR2 FVKESK. This CDR3 contains 17 residues. V lost 3 bases, J lost 8 bases, and 11 bases stayed unmatched. The CDR3 sequence: CASSHPPLAGGLHEQFF. In DNA form, the CDR3 reads TGTGCCAGCAGCCACCCACCCCTAGCGGGAGGGCTGCATGAGCAGTTCTTC. Variable domain in full (rest from reference TRBV14 and TRBJ2-1): EAGVTQFPSHSVIEKGQTVTLRCDPISGHDNLYWYRRVMGKEIKFLLHFVKESKQDESGMPNNRFLAERTGGTYSTLKVQPAELEDSGVYFCASSHPPLAGGLHEQFFGPGTRLTVL.

As regards this clone: Other DNA sequences in this specimen translate into the identical CDR3. The chain is built from TRBV15 and TRBJ2-6, with D unresolved. Deletions cut 0 bases from V and 0 bases from J, with 9 bases between. This CDR3 is built from 17 residues. Germline V gives CDR1 LNHNV, CDR2 YYDKDF (reference sequence). In DNA, the CDR3 is TGTGCCACCAGCAGAGATAGAGGATCCTCTGGGGCCAACGTCCTGACTTTC. Protein sequence: CATSRDRGSSGANVLTF.

This clone has more than one count but fewer than ten. As DNA, the CDR3 is TGTGCCAGCAGTTCGTCAGGGGCAGCGGATGAAAAACTGTTTTTT. Protein sequence: CASSSSGAADEKLFF. The rearrangement uses TRBV28 and TRBJ1-4; D possibly corresponds to TRBD1 (6 bases). This CDR3 has 15 amino acids. In germline, CDR1 is MDHEN, CDR2 SYDVKM. Between the trimmed V and J ends, which lost 4 bases and 6 bases, there was a span of 15 bases. Together with reference TRBV28 and TRBJ1-4, the CDR3 gives the full variable domain: DVKVTQSSRYLVKRTGEKVFLECVQDMDHENMFWYRQDPGLGLRLIYFSYDVKMKEKGDIPEGYSVSREKKERFSLILESASTNQTSMYLCASSSSGAADEKLFFGSGTQLSVL.

The genes are TRBV25-1 and TRBJ2-7; the match to TRBD2 covers 9 bases. Trimming at V came to 5 bases and at J to 6 bases, leaving 17 bases not matched to a gene. The germline gives CDR1 MGHDK, CDR2 SYGVNS. This CDR3 contains 17 residues. The CDR3 loop is CASSTQRVSAGGREQYF. The CDR3 DNA reads as TGTGCCAGCAGTACCCAAAGGGTCTCAGCGGGAGGACGCGAGCAGTACTTC.

The rearrangement uses TRBV28 and TRBJ1-1; TRBD1 might be the D (5 bases). Trimming shortened V by 6 bases and J by 0 bases, and 14 bases separated the two germline ends. CDR1 is MDHEN, CDR2 SYDVKM, per germline. The CDR3 extends over 15 amino acids. CDR3 in DNA: TGTGCCAGCAGGCCGACAGCGCACATGAACACTGAAGCTTTCTTT. Its protein product is CASRPTAHMNTEAFF.

This sequence joins TRBV30 and TRBJ1-1; TRBD1 is a possible D gene (5 bases). Germline V lookup: CDR1 GTSNPN, CDR2 SVGIG (reference sequence). The CDR3 is 13 amino acids. The ends were cut back, 4 bases at V and 10 bases at J, with 19 bases in the middle. CDR3 sequence reads: CAWIPSKGRIAFF. Written as DNA, the CDR3 is TGTGCCTGGATCCCCTCGAAGGGGAGGATAGCTTTCTTT.

The chain has TRBV11-2 and TRBJ2-5; 7 bases match TRBD1. CDR1 is SGHAT and CDR2 is FQNNGV in the germline V gene. V gave up 4 bases and J gave up 0 bases; unmatched junction bases: 5. This CDR3 has 15 residues. As DNA, the CDR3 is TGTGCCAGCAGCTCGGACAGGAGGTACCAAGAGACCCAGTACTTC. Amino acid sequence: CASSSDRRYQETQYF. Based on the CDR3 plus reference TRBV11-2 and TRBJ2-5, the full variable domain is EAGVAQSPRYKIIEKRQSVAFWCNPISGHATLYWYQQILGQGPKLLIQFQNNGVVDDSQLPKDRFSAERLKGVDSTLKIQPAKLEDSAVYLCASSSDRRYQETQYFGPGTRLLVL.

The V and J genes are TRBV5-1 and TRBJ2-7; D is possibly TRBD1 (6 bases). With 4 bases removed from V and 1 base from J, the gap between germline ends came to 15 bases. This CDR3 is 15 amino acids long. Germline V gene sequence: CDR1 SGHRS, CDR2 YFSETQ. The DNA of the CDR3 is TGCGCCAGCAGCGCGCAGGGACACAGGTCCTACGAGCAGTACTTC. Its protein is CASSAQGHRSYEQYF. The variable domain in full, with the rest retrieved from reference TRBV5-1 and TRBJ2-7, is KAGVTQTPRYLIKTRGQQVTLSCSPISGHRSVSWYQQTPGQGLQFLFEYFSETQRNKGNFPGRFSGRQFSNSRSEMNVSTLELGDSALYLCASSAQGHRSYEQYFGPGTRLTVT.

To note about this clone: The identical CDR3 is also encoded by other nucleotide sequences in the sample. The genes are TRBV7-9 and TRBJ2-7; TRBD2 aligns across 9 bases. Per germline, CDR1 SEHNR and CDR2 FQNEAQ (reference sequence). The CDR3 is 15 amino acids. V trimming: 1 base; J trimming: 2 bases; junction bases outside the gene matches: 3. The CDR3 DNA reads as TGTGCCAGCAGCTTAGGGCTAGCGGGAACCTACGAGCAGTACTTC. Translating gives CASSLGLAGTYEQYF. Combining the CDR3 with reference TRBV7-9 and TRBJ2-7 gives the whole variable domain DTGVSQNPRHKITKRGQNVTFRCDPISEHNRLYWYRQTLGQGPEFLTYFQNEAQLEKSRLLSDRFSAERPKGSFSTLEIQRTEQGDSAMYLCASSLGLAGTYEQYFGPGTRLTVT.

V and J are TRBV2 and TRBJ1-2; D ambiguous. Trimming left V 2 bases short and J 4 bases short, with 17 bases between. CDR3 length equals 16 residues. CDR1 SNHLY and CDR2 FYNNEI come from the germline V gene. The CDR3 loop is CASSEQVAVPSYGYTF. The CDR3 DNA reads as TGTGCCAGCAGTGAACAAGTGGCGGTGCCCAGCTATGGCTACACCTTC.

This clone showed up just a few times. The CDR3 nucleotides are TGTGCCTTGGGGGCAGGGGCGCGGTACACTGAAGCTTTCTTT. Encoded protein: CALGAGARYTEAFF. V usage is TRBV30 and J usage is TRBJ1-1; possibly TRBD1 for D (6 bases). This CDR3 contains 14 residues. Germline-derived CDR1 and CDR2 are GTSNPN and SVGIG (reference sequence). V was cut by 7 bases and J by 3 bases, with 18 bases left in between.

This clone was recorded once. The chain links TRBV5-1 to TRBJ2-5, with D tentatively TRBD1 (5 bases). Trimming cost V 5 bases and J 3 bases, with 5 bases left between them. The CDR3 extends over 11 amino acids. Germline V CDR1 and CDR2: SGHRS, YFSETQ. In DNA, the CDR3 is TGCGCCAGCAGACAGGAAGAGACCCAGTACTTC. It codes for CASRQEETQYF.

The rearrangement uses TRBV7-3 and TRBJ2-3; possibly TRBD2 for D (5 bases). The V and J ends lost 3 bases and 3 bases respectively, with 13 bases between them. This CDR3 has 15 residues. Germline values: CDR1 SGHTA, CDR2 FQGTGA. The CDR3 sequence: CASSFRKAETDTQYF. Here the CDR3 DNA reads TGTGCCAGCAGCTTCCGAAAAGCGGAAACAGATACGCAGTATTTT.

This clone has just a few counts. The chain carries TRBV14 and TRBJ1-2; the D gene is possibly TRBD1 (5 bases). The CDR3 totals 13 residues. Germline lookup yields CDR1 SGHDN and CDR2 FVKESK. Between the trimmed V and J ends, which lost 1 base and 9 bases, there was a span of 12 bases. CDR3 sequence (DNA): TGTGCCAGCAGCCAAGTGCAGGGTTGGAGCTACACCTTC. Its protein is CASSQVQGWSYTF. The whole variable domain, filled in from reference TRBV14 and TRBJ1-2, reads EAGVTQFPSHSVIEKGQTVTLRCDPISGHDNLYWYRRVMGKEIKFLLHFVKESKQDESGMPNNRFLAERTGGTYSTLKVQPAELEDSGVYFCASSQVQGWSYTFGSGTRLTVV.

V is TRBV30 and J is TRBJ2-6; the D gene is possibly TRBD1 (6 bases). The V and J ends lost 2 bases and 4 bases respectively, with 21 bases between them. The germline gives CDR1 GTSNPN, CDR2 SVGIG (reference sequence). This CDR3 is built from 18 residues. CDR3 sequence: CAWSKTRTVSSGANVLTF. The CDR3 bases are TGTGCCTGGAGTAAAACCCGGACAGTTTCTAGCGGGGCCAACGTCCTGACTTTC.

V gene TRBV29-1 combines with J gene TRBJ2-1; TRBD2 agrees at 12 bases. Germline CDR1 is SQVTM and CDR2 is ANQGSEA. V lost 4 bases to trimming and J lost 4 bases; unmatched junction nucleotides: 5. The CDR3 covers 15 residues. The CDR3 region is CSVAPGLAGYNEQFF. The CDR3, as DNA: TGCAGCGTTGCACCCGGACTAGCGGGGTACAATGAGCAGTTCTTC.

This clone occurred a few times. The DNA of the CDR3 is TGTGCCTTTCAAGGGACTAGCATTTACGAGCAGTACTTC. It translates to CAFQGTSIYEQYF. V is TRBV21-1 and J is TRBJ2-7; the table's D call of TRBD2 was not tested on the DNA. TRBV21-1 is listed as a pseudogene. The CDR3 loop spans 13 amino acids.

This clone has a handful of counts. The gene calls are TRBV28 and TRBJ2-7; D possibly corresponds to TRBD2 (5 bases). Trimming shortened V by 5 bases and J by 8 bases, and 16 bases separated the two germline ends. This CDR3 comprises 13 residues. Germline CDR1 is MDHEN and CDR2 is SYDVKM. CDR3 sequence (DNA): TGTGCCAGCAGTCCCCTGAGGGCAGGCAAGCAGTACTTC. This translates into CASSPLRAGKQYF.

This rearrangement joins TRBV28 to TRBJ2-7, with 8 bases lining up with TRBD2. The CDR3 consists of 15 residues. With 5 bases clipped from V and 5 bases from J, the junction kept 11 bases outside the gene matches. Per germline, CDR1 MDHEN and CDR2 SYDVKM. The CDR3 DNA is TGTGCCAGCAGTCCCCCTAGCGGGTTTTCCCACGAGCAGTACTTC. It is translated as CASSPPSGFSHEQYF. The full variable domain, its missing parts supplied by reference TRBV28 and TRBJ2-7, is DVKVTQSSRYLVKRTGEKVFLECVQDMDHENMFWYRQDPGLGLRLIYFSYDVKMKEKGDIPEGYSVSREKKERFSLILESASTNQTSMYLCASSPPSGFSHEQYFGPGTRLTVT.

This clone was picked up a small number of times. The chain carries TRBV30 and TRBJ2-1, with D hard to call. The CDR3 length is 11 residues. Germline V gene sequence: CDR1 GTSNPN, CDR2 SVGIG (reference sequence). The ends were cut back, 4 bases at V and 4 bases at J, with 5 bases in the middle. This CDR3 reads CAWTPYNEQFF. CDR3 bases: TGTGCCTGGACCCCTTACAATGAGCAGTTCTTC.

The chain links TRBV25-1 to TRBJ2-7, with D tentatively TRBD1 (6 bases). The V end was cut by 3 bases, the J end by 5 bases, with 17 bases between. The CDR3 is 15 residues long. Germline assignment: CDR1 MGHDK and CDR2 SYGVNS. CDR3 in amino acids: CASSDLDAGAHEQYF. CDR3 coding DNA: TGTGCCAGCAGTGATCTTGACGCAGGGGCCCACGAGCAGTACTTC.

This clone was found a few times. This chain joins TRBV2 and TRBJ1-5, with 11 bases aligning to TRBD1. Germline assignment: CDR1 SNHLY and CDR2 FYNNEI. Germline trimming cut 6 bases from V and 0 bases from J; bases unmatched to any gene: 4. The CDR3 spans 16 residues. This chain's CDR3 is CASSGQGAHSNQPQHF. CDR3 nucleotides: TGTGCCAGCAGCGGACAGGGGGCCCATAGCAATCAGCCCCAGCATTTT.

The chain has TRBV4-2 and TRBJ2-1; D unclear. Germline V gene sequence: CDR1 LGHNA, CDR2 YNFKEQ. V lost 3 bases and J lost 4, with 4 bases in between. This CDR3 contains 12 residues. The CDR3 loop is CASSQEYNEQFF. In nucleotides, the CDR3 is TGTGCCAGCAGCCAGGAGTACAATGAGCAGTTCTTC.